What follows are 3 T cell receptor beta chains derived from one specimen sequenced in a study of cytomegalovirus exposure and HLA in healthy donors. The data were produced by immunoSEQ multiplex PCR, yet TCRdb's version contains in-frame clones alone and is incomplete. Here the sample spans fewer than 85,000 clones, approximately 90% being singletons. Sequencing used PBMCs. These receptors were taken from a woman between 18 and 29 years old in good health and CMV-seropositive.

The chain joins TRBV9 to TRBJ2-4; the D gene is possibly TRBD2 (6 bases). V was clipped by 4 bases and J by 9 bases, with 23 bases between them. CDR1 is SGDLS and CDR2 is YYNGEE in the germline V gene. This CDR3 contains 16 residues. This CDR3 is CASSTLTPGAGGIQYF. The CDR3 region has the DNA TGTGCCAGCAGCACCCTAACCCCGGGCGCCGGGGGCATTCAGTACTTC.

The chain combines TRBV27 with TRBJ2-7, with TRBD1 matching 12 bases. The CDR3 is 16 residues long. Germline V gives CDR1 MNHEY, CDR2 SMNVEV (reference sequence). Trimming at V came to 6 bases and at J to 3 bases, leaving 9 bases not matched to a gene. The CDR3 spells CASSLSGTGGFYEQYF. The CDR3 nucleotides read TGTGCCAGCAGCCTATCCGGGACAGGGGGCTTCTACGAGCAGTACTTC.

The CDR3 sequence: CASSTTGMELYGYTF. CDR3 DNA sequence: TGTGCCAGTAGTACGACGGGTATGGAACTATATGGCTACACCTTC. The genes are TRBV19 and TRBJ1-2, with D unclear. Looked up from germline, CDR1 is LNHDA and CDR2 is SQIVND (reference sequence). This CDR3 is 15 amino acids long. V shed 4 bases and J shed 5 bases, with 17 bases lying between them.